The next 23 T cell receptor beta chains were all read from a single sample in a study of T cells in localized non-small cell lung cancer. This table comes from immunoSEQ multiplex PCR, and its TCRdb copy is limited to in-frame clones, with some not included. The sample carries tens of thousands of clones, over 70% recorded once. The starting material was PBMCs, obtained before any cancer treatment. Source of these receptors: a man aged 35 to 69 with stage II squamous cell lung carcinoma.

This clone was detected a few times. The genes are TRBV7-9 and TRBJ2-1; D is undetermined. This CDR3 spans 12 amino acids. Germline lookup yields CDR1 SEHNR and CDR2 FQNEAQ (reference sequence). V was cut by 0 bases and J by 8 bases, with 5 bases left in between. The CDR3 loop reads CASSLAAHEQFF. CDR3 DNA: TGTGCCAGCAGCTTAGCCGCTCATGAGCAGTTCTTC.

The V and J genes are TRBV10-1 and TRBJ1-4, with 10 bases that match TRBD1. The germline V gene has CDR1 WNHNN and CDR2 SYGVQD (reference sequence). Unmatched junction bases numbered 5, after V lost 8 bases and J lost 8 bases. This CDR3 spans 13 amino acids. CDR3 bases: TGCGCCAGCCTGGACAGGGGGGTGGAAAAACTGTTTTTT. Residues: CASLDRGVEKLFF.

The genes are TRBV7-3 and TRBJ1-4; D is perhaps TRBD1 (6 bases). This CDR3 contains 15 residues. Germline CDR1 SGHTA, CDR2 FQGTGA. V was trimmed by 3 bases and J by 5 bases, leaving 13 bases between them. The CDR3 is CASSLKGQRNEKLFF. CDR3 DNA sequence: TGTGCCAGCAGCTTGAAAGGACAGAGGAATGAAAAACTGTTTTTT.

V and J are TRBV6-5 and TRBJ1-5, with D possibly TRBD1 on 6 matching bases. Trimming stripped 3 bases from V and 3 bases from J, with 9 bases between. This CDR3 region has 14 residues. From germline, CDR1 is MNHEY and CDR2 SVGAGI. CDR3 sequence (DNA): TGTGCCAGCAGTTATTACAGGGACAATCAGCCCCAGCATTTT. This translates into CASSYYRDNQPQHF.

This chain connects TRBV11-2 to TRBJ2-5, with D possibly TRBD2 on 6 matching bases. This CDR3 is built from 17 residues. V dropped 0 bases and J dropped 4 bases, with 18 bases sitting between them. The germline CDR1 and CDR2 sequences are SGHAT and FQNNGV. CDR3 sequence (DNA): TGTGCCAGCAGCTTAGATGGGGACCCACTCGGGGGAGAGACCCAGTACTTC. It encodes CASSLDGDPLGGETQYF.

V gene TRBV27 combines with J gene TRBJ2-1; perhaps TRBD2 as D (6 bases). The CDR3 runs to 13 residues. CDR1 is MNHEY, CDR2 SMNVEV, per germline (reference sequence). Between the trimmed V and J ends, which lost 6 bases and 8 bases, there was a span of 14 bases. CDR3 DNA: TGTGCCAGCAGACCTCCGGGACTCCATGAGCAGTTCTTC. Translating it yields CASRPPGLHEQFF.

This sequence joins TRBV7-6 and TRBJ2-1, with 7 bases aligning to TRBD2. Germline V gives CDR1 SGHVS, CDR2 FNYEAQ. The CDR3 spans 15 residues. The J segment lost 7 bases and the V segment lost 1 base, leaving 7 bases of the junction unmatched. The CDR3 loop reads CASSLGGRARNEQFF. The DNA for the CDR3 is TGTGCCAGCAGCTTAGGTGGGAGGGCCAGGAATGAGCAGTTCTTC.

The chain couples TRBV7-9 to TRBJ1-1; TRBD1 matches at 7 bases. V trimming: 5 bases; J trimming: 0 bases; junction bases outside the gene matches: 3. Germline-derived CDR1 and CDR2 are SEHNR and FQNEAQ (reference sequence). This CDR3 is 14 amino acids long. CDR3 bases: TGTGCCAGCAGCAAGGGACAGATGAACACTGAAGCTTTCTTT. Its translation is CASSKGQMNTEAFF.

This clone was detected only a few times. The V call is TRBV6-5, the J call TRBJ2-7; D remains ambiguous. The germline V gene encodes CDR1 MNHEY and CDR2 SVGAGI. The germline V and J ends were trimmed by 4 bases and 2 bases, with 12 bases remaining between them. This CDR3 is built from 14 residues. CDR3 amino acids: CASSSGPSPYEQYF. The DNA of the CDR3 is TGTGCCAGCAGTTCCGGTCCCTCTCCCTACGAGCAGTACTTC.

The genes are TRBV5-6 and TRBJ1-4; no clear D. This CDR3 has 14 residues. Germline V gene data show CDR1 as SGHDT and CDR2 as YYEEEE. Between the trimmed V and J ends, which lost 4 bases and 7 bases, there was a span of 14 bases. CDR3 sequence (DNA): TGTGCCAGCAGCCCCTACCTCGTCGGTGAAAAACTGTTTTTT. Its translation is CASSPYLVGEKLFF.

CDR3: CASSYSSVEKLFF. The CDR3 coding sequence is TGTGCCAGCAGTTACTCGAGTGTCGAAAAACTGTTTTTT. The chain has TRBV6-5 and TRBJ1-4; D is unresolved. This CDR3 is 13 amino acids long. The germline gives CDR1 MNHEY, CDR2 SVGAGI. V lost 0 bases, J lost 8 bases, and 7 bases lay in between.

This sequence joins TRBV29-1 and TRBJ2-7; 9 bases agree with TRBD1. Germline CDR1 is SQVTM and CDR2 is ANQGSEA. The CDR3 has 14 residues. With 6 bases clipped from V and 0 bases from J, the junction kept 6 bases outside the gene matches. The CDR3 protein is CSVPTGGLSYEQYF. The CDR3 region has the DNA TGCAGCGTACCCACAGGGGGCCTCTCCTACGAGCAGTACTTC.

In nucleotides, the CDR3 is TGTGTCTCGGCCTCTTCCTACGAGCAGTACTTC. This gives the protein CVSASSYEQYF. The rearrangement links TRBV28 to TRBJ2-7; D is uncertain. Germline values: CDR1 MDHEN, CDR2 SYDVKM. The CDR3 length is 11 residues. Based on the CDR3 plus reference TRBV28 and TRBJ2-7, the full variable domain is DVKVTQSSRYLVKRTGEKVFLECVQDMDHENMFWYRQDPGLGLRLIYFSYDVKMKEKGDIPEGYSVSREKKERFSLILESASTNQTSMYLCVSASSYEQYFGPGTRLTVT.

This clone was seen just once. The chain uses TRBV25-1 and TRBJ1-5, with D unresolved. V shed 1 base and J shed 6 bases, with 13 bases lying between them. Germline assignment: CDR1 MGHDK and CDR2 SYGVNS. CDR3 length: 15 residues. Here the CDR3 DNA reads TGTGCCAGCAGTGAATCGTCGCACCGCGGTCAGCCCCAGCATTTT. Its translation is CASSESSHRGQPQHF. The whole variable domain, remainder taken from reference TRBV25-1 and TRBJ1-5, is EADIYQTPRYLVIGTGKKITLECSQTMGHDKMYWYQQDPGMELHLIHYSYGVNSTEKGDLSSESTVSRIRTEHFPLTLESARPSHTSQYLCASSESSHRGQPQHFGDGTRLSIL.

The CDR3 nucleotides read TGTGCCAGCAGACCCGCGGGAGGTGGCAATGAGCAGTTCTTC. This encodes CASRPAGGGNEQFF. The chain is built from TRBV7-2 and TRBJ2-1, with 8 bases lining up with TRBD2. Trimming removed 6 bases from V and 6 bases from J; junction bases left unmatched: 7. The CDR3 loop spans 14 amino acids. Germline V CDR1 and CDR2: SGHTA, FQGNSA.

Only one count was recorded for this clone. J is TRBJ1-2 and V is TRBV7-2; D not certain. The CDR3 spans 10 residues. Germline V gene data show CDR1 as SGHTA and CDR2 as FQGNSA. V gave up 10 bases and J gave up 4 bases, with 7 bases separating them. Here the CDR3 reads CATNSYGYTF. DNA of the CDR3: TGTGCCACCAACAGCTATGGCTACACCTTC.

The rearrangement joins TRBV5-1 to TRBJ1-1; D is perhaps TRBD1 (6 bases). The V gene's germline CDR1 is SGHRS and CDR2 YFSETQ. The CDR3 loop spans 15 amino acids. Trimming took off 1 base at V and 2 bases at J, with 12 bases between the two ends. As DNA, the CDR3 is TGCGCCAGCAGCTTGTATCGGGGGGCAAACACTGAAGCTTTCTTT. Translated, it gives CASSLYRGANTEAFF.

The J gene is TRBJ1-6, the V gene TRBV5-1; tentatively, D is TRBD1 (5 bases). Germline V gene sequence: CDR1 SGHRS, CDR2 YFSETQ. The CDR3 runs 17 residues. Trimming pared 0 bases from V and 0 bases from J, leaving 10 bases between. The CDR3 protein is CASSLGEGSSYNSPLHF. The CDR3 region has the DNA TGCGCCAGCAGCTTGGGAGAGGGGAGCTCCTATAATTCACCCCTCCACTTT.

CDR3 in amino acids: CATSSRGGGETQYF. The CDR3, as DNA: TGTGCCACCAGCAGTAGAGGGGGTGGGGAGACCCAGTACTTC. V gene TRBV15 combines with J gene TRBJ2-5; possible D gene TRBD1, 6 bases. Germline V gene sequence: CDR1 LNHNV, CDR2 YYDKDF (reference sequence). The CDR3 loop spans 14 amino acids. Between the trimmed V and J ends, which lost 3 bases and 5 bases, there was a span of 13 bases.

This chain links TRBV28 with TRBJ2-5, with D perhaps matching TRBD1 (6 bases). This CDR3 contains 11 residues. Trimming removed 10 bases from V and 4 bases from J, with 10 bases in between. From germline, CDR1 is MDHEN and CDR2 SYDVKM. The CDR3 region is CATQGSETQYF. The CDR3 region has the DNA TGTGCCACCCAGGGGTCAGAGACCCAGTACTTC.

This clone was observed a few times. The genes are TRBV7-2 and TRBJ2-4; D is unresolved. Trimming took off 8 bases at V and 7 bases at J, with 21 bases between the two ends. The CDR3 is 15 amino acids. CDR1 SGHTA and CDR2 FQGNSA come from the germline V gene. The CDR3 DNA sequence: TGTGCCAGCGCGAAAAGGCCGGGTTCGGGCAACATTCAGTACTTC. Its translation: CASAKRPGSGNIQYF.

The V call is TRBV5-4, the J call TRBJ2-5; 7 nucleotides agree with TRBD2. CDR1 is SGHNT and CDR2 is YYREEE in the germline V gene (reference sequence). J gave up 5 bases and V 4 bases, and 11 bases lay outside the gene matches. The CDR3 has 15 amino acids. The CDR3 region has the DNA TGTGCCAGCAGCCCGACGGGGGACGGGAGGGAGACCCAGTACTTC. Its translation is CASSPTGDGRETQYF.

The chain uses TRBV4-3 and TRBJ2-7, with 8 bases lining up with TRBD1. Germline loops: CDR1 LGHNA, CDR2 YSLEER. Trimming cost V 0 bases and J 6 bases; bases outside gene matches: 10. The CDR3 consists of 16 residues. In DNA form, the CDR3 reads TGCGCCAGCAGCCAAGATTGGCGGGCAGGGGGCGGCGAGCAGTACTTC. Its protein is CASSQDWRAGGGEQYF.